This T cell receptor (beta chain) was identified during a study of vaccination and CD4 T cells after COVID-19. The wider study: As control conditions, cultures were given either a CEFX pool serving as positive control, an HIV-1 Nef pool, or no peptide at all.

A remark on this clonotype: As yet, its antigen is unknown.

Trimming removed 4 bases from V and 6 bases from J; junction bases left unmatched: 6. Germline V gene lookup returns CDR1 KGHSY and CDR2 FQNENV. This CDR3 comprises 13 residues. With the Oncomine TCR Beta short-read assay, DNA from cultured CD4+ T cells was sequenced. In this case, cultured CD4+ T cells provided the extracted genomic DNA. One entry per CDR3 protein results from TCRdb running MiXCR on the PCR reads. The sample carries thousands of distinct CDR3 sequences, 35% to 55% recorded once. As to treatment: roughly 11-day PBMC culture with coronavirus spike peptide pools or control peptides (ViraFEST assay). General observations from the study: For SARS-CoV-2-reactive clonotypes, the median went from approximately 21 to 38, a nonsignificant increase. In convalescent patients, 304 of 307 vaccine-specific clones were mono-reactive for SARS-CoV-2 spike.

Sequenced: CD4+ T cells from blood, cultured in vitro. The chain combines TRBV16 with TRBJ2-7; TRBD1 agrees at 7 bases. This receptor was identified in a human donor who had recovered from COVID-19. This CDR3 is CASSRLQGSEQYF. In DNA, the CDR3 is TGTGCCAGCAGCCGATTACAGGGGAGCGAGCAGTACTTC. The full variable domain, rest sourced from reference TRBV16 and TRBJ2-7, is GEEVAQTPKHLVRGEGQKAKLYCAPIKGHSYVFWYQQVLKNEFKFLISFQNENVFDETGMPKERFSAKCLPNSPCSLEIQATKLEDSAVYFCASSRLQGSEQYFGPGTRLTVT.